One and the same sample provided the 10 T cell receptor beta chains below, sequenced in a study of cytomegalovirus exposure and HLA in healthy donors. Primers for the PCR totalled 60 Vbeta and 13 Jbeta. The assay was immunoSEQ multiplex PCR, and TCRdb's table has in-frame clones only and misses some. Found here are roughly 110,000 clones, roughly 70% of them singletons; the top ten hold approximately 14%. The sequencing input was PBMCs. The receptors come from a woman aged 40 to 50 in good health and CMV-seropositive.

The chain uses TRBV5-4 and TRBJ1-1; D unclear. Trimming removed 0 bases from V and 0 bases from J, with 6 bases in between. The length of the CDR3 is 14 residues. Germline V gives CDR1 SGHNT, CDR2 YYREEE (reference sequence). The CDR3 bases are TGTGCCAGCAGCTTGGAACAGATGAACACTGAAGCTTTCTTT. It is translated as CASSLEQMNTEAFF.

This chain connects TRBV5-5 to TRBJ1-1; D might be TRBD1 (6 bases). V lost 2 bases, J lost 5 bases, and 10 bases lay in between. The CDR3 has 13 amino acids. The V gene's germline CDR1 is SGHKS and CDR2 YYEKEE (reference sequence). This chain's CDR3 is CASSFTGSTEAFF. In DNA form, the CDR3 reads TGTGCCAGCAGCTTTACAGGGTCAACTGAAGCTTTCTTT.

This chain links TRBV30 with TRBJ2-7, with 7 bases matching TRBD1. Losses at the gene ends were 6 bases for V and 3 bases for J; bases not matched to a gene: 8. The CDR3 is made up of 13 amino acids. Looked up from germline, CDR1 is GTSNPN and CDR2 is SVGIG (reference sequence). The CDR3 DNA follows: TGTGCCTGTGCCGGACAGGTGATCTACGAGCAGTACTTC. Its protein is CACAGQVIYEQYF.

V usage is TRBV11-2 and J usage is TRBJ1-2; D is ambiguous. CDR1 SGHAT and CDR2 FQNNGV come from the germline V gene. CDR3 length: 14 residues. The germline V and J ends were trimmed by 0 bases and 8 bases, with 13 bases remaining between them. CDR3: CASSLDLSTRGYTF. CDR3 DNA sequence: TGTGCCAGCAGCTTAGATCTTAGTACTCGGGGCTACACCTTC. The complete variable domain, with remaining parts taken from reference TRBV11-2 and TRBJ1-2, reads EAGVAQSPRYKIIEKRQSVAFWCNPISGHATLYWYQQILGQGPKLLIQFQNNGVVDDSQLPKDRFSAERLKGVDSTLKIQPAKLEDSAVYLCASSLDLSTRGYTFGSGTRLTVV.

The rearrangement uses TRBV13 and TRBJ2-7; 9 bases fit TRBD2. The germline CDR1 and CDR2 sequences are PRHDT and FYEKMQ (reference sequence). The CDR3 loop spans 16 amino acids. V trimming: 1 base; J trimming: 6 bases; junction bases outside the gene matches: 10. The CDR3 nucleotides read TGTGCCAGCAGCTTAGACCTGGCTAGCGGGAACGGCGAGCAGTACTTC. Protein sequence: CASSLDLASGNGEQYF.

The gene calls are TRBV7-2 and TRBJ1-1; D gene unclear. V was cut by 0 bases and J by 7 bases, with 9 bases left in between. Germline lookup yields CDR1 SGHTA and CDR2 FQGNSA. The CDR3 has 13 amino acids. CDR3 DNA sequence: TGTGCCAGCAGCTTAGCTTCGGGAGTTGAAGCTTTCTTT. Translation gives CASSLASGVEAFF.

With respect to this clone: The sample has other DNA sequences that encode this CDR3 too. The V call is TRBV4-2, the J call TRBJ2-7; no clear D gene. CDR3 size: 12 residues. V was pared by 0 bases and J by 4 bases, with 4 bases between. The V gene's germline CDR1 is LGHNA and CDR2 YNFKEQ. CDR3 in DNA: TGTGCCAGCAGCCAAGATAGTTACGAGCAGTACTTC. Translation gives CASSQDSYEQYF.

The chain joins TRBV4-2 to TRBJ2-3, with D possibly matching TRBD2 (7 bases). The CDR3 covers 15 residues. Germline values: CDR1 LGHNA, CDR2 YNFKEQ. V lost 0 bases, J lost 5 bases, and 12 bases lay in between. The CDR3 DNA sequence: TGTGCCAGCAGCCAAGAGGGGGGGCAGGGAGATACGCAGTATTTT. Protein product: CASSQEGGQGDTQYF.

The chain links TRBV18 to TRBJ1-4, with unresolved D. V gave up 5 bases and J gave up 1 base, with 14 bases separating them. CDR3 length: 16 residues. The germline V gene encodes CDR1 KGHSH and CDR2 LQKENI. The CDR3 DNA is TGTGCCAGCTCATCGATCGTCGGAGTAACTAATGAAAAACTGTTTTTT. It translates to CASSSIVGVTNEKLFF.

The CDR3 loop is CASSRDREDEQYF. CDR3 bases: TGTGCCAGCAGCCGGGACAGGGAAGACGAGCAGTACTTC. The chain joins TRBV5-8 to TRBJ2-7, with 9 bases fitting TRBD1. CDR1 and CDR2 from the germline V gene are SGHTS and YDEGEE. Germline trimming cut 4 bases from V and 5 bases from J; bases unmatched to any gene: 4. The CDR3 spans 13 residues.